The 9 T cell receptor beta chains presented below share a single source sample, sequenced in a study of blood T cell repertoires in COVID-19. Here immunoSEQ multiplex PCR was the method, and the copy in TCRdb shows in-frame clones only, minus some. The data hold about 170,000 clones, with 80% to 90% observed a single time. The sample was peripheral blood. These receptor sequences come from a man between 35 and 55 years old who had recovered from COVID-19.

This clone has more than one count but fewer than ten. The chain carries TRBV6-6 and TRBJ2-1; D gene ambiguous. CDR1 and CDR2 (germline): MNHNY, SVGAGI (reference sequence). V was shortened by 6 bases and J by 8 bases, with 8 bases between the two germline ends. The CDR3 is 11 amino acids. The CDR3 region is CASSPTDEQFF. The CDR3 DNA reads TGTGCCAGCAGCCCCACGGATGAGCAGTTCTTC.

This chain connects TRBV4-2 to TRBJ2-3, with 15 nucleotides matching TRBD2. Trimming cost V 7 bases and J 4 bases; bases outside gene matches: 9. CDR3 size: 17 residues. The germline V gene encodes CDR1 LGHNA and CDR2 YNFKEQ. The CDR3 DNA follows: TGTGCCAGCAAAGGACTAGCGGGGGGGCCAGTGGCAGATACGCAGTATTTT. This encodes CASKGLAGGPVADTQYF.

The chain links TRBV5-1 to TRBJ2-1; 8 nucleotides line up with TRBD2. CDR1 SGHRS and CDR2 YFSETQ come from the germline V gene. The CDR3 is 15 amino acids. With V trimmed by 6 bases and J by 0 bases, 5 bases remained unmatched. The CDR3 region has the DNA TGCGCCAGCATCTCGGGAGGGGGCTCCTACAATGAGCAGTTCTTC. Translation gives CASISGGGSYNEQFF.

This chain uses TRBV9 with TRBJ2-7; D uncertain. Trimming removed 0 bases at V and 5 bases at J, with 15 bases between. CDR3 length: 15 amino acids. Germline lookup yields CDR1 SGDLS and CDR2 YYNGEE. CDR3 amino acids: CASSVDLGHEDEQYF. In DNA form, the CDR3 reads TGTGCCAGCAGCGTAGATCTAGGCCACGAGGACGAGCAGTACTTC.

The chain joins TRBV9 to TRBJ2-2, with 10 positions matching TRBD2. This CDR3 is 17 amino acids long. V lost 1 base and J lost 4; bases outside the gene matches: 7. CDR1 SGDLS and CDR2 YYNGEE come from the germline V gene. The CDR3 sequence: CASSVRQAGGPTGELFF. The CDR3 nucleotides are TGTGCCAGCAGCGTACGACAAGCGGGAGGGCCCACCGGGGAGCTGTTTTTT. Full variable domain (outside the CDR3, taken from reference TRBV9 and TRBJ2-2): DSGVTQTPKHLITATGQRVTLRCSPRSGDLSVYWYQQSLDQGLQFLIQYYNGEERAKGNILERFSAQQFPDLHSELNLSSLELGDSALYFCASSVRQAGGPTGELFFGEGSRLTVL.

The CDR3 DNA follows: TGCGCCAGCAGCGTCGACAGGGGGCACGAGCAGTACTTC. Protein: CASSVDRGHEQYF. The chain uses TRBV4-3 and TRBJ2-7; 10 nucleotides line up with TRBD1. Germline V gives CDR1 LGHNA, CDR2 YSLEER. The trim removed 5 bases at V and 5 bases at J, leaving 3 bases unmatched. The CDR3 totals 13 residues.

V and J are TRBV11-1 and TRBJ2-2, with TRBD2 identical over 7 bases. Germline V lookup: CDR1 SGHAT, CDR2 FQDESV (reference sequence). This CDR3 has 15 amino acids. The V and J ends lost 4 bases and 0 bases, in that order; junction bases with no gene match: 2. The CDR3 loop is CASSWGGPNTGELFF. The CDR3, as DNA: TGTGCCAGCAGCTGGGGGGGTCCGAACACCGGGGAGCTGTTTTTT. Complete variable domain (other parts from reference TRBV11-1 and TRBJ2-2): EAEVAQSPRYKITEKSQAVAFWCDPISGHATLYWYRQILGQGPELLVQFQDESVVDDSQLPKDRFSAERLKGVDSTLKIQPAELGDSAMYLCASSWGGPNTGELFFGEGSRLTVL.

The V call is TRBV5-6, the J call TRBJ2-1; 7 nucleotides line up with TRBD1. The germline CDR1 and CDR2 sequences are SGHDT and YYEEEE. This CDR3 has 16 residues. Germline trimming cut 4 bases from V and 4 bases from J; bases unmatched to any gene: 11. CDR3 DNA sequence: TGTGCCAGCAGCCTAGGGGGCGAGCAGTATTACAATGAGCAGTTCTTC. It specifies CASSLGGEQYYNEQFF.

In its sample, this clone was seen once. The V call is TRBV3-1 (or the pseudogene TRBV3-2), the J call TRBJ2-1; tentatively, D is TRBD2 (6 bases). The CDR3 consists of 13 residues. V was shortened by 7 bases and J by 5 bases, with 12 bases between the two germline ends. Per the germline V gene, CDR1 is LGHDT and CDR2 is YNNKEL (reference sequence). In nucleotides, the CDR3 is TGTGCCAGCACCATGTCGGGGGACAATGAGCAGTTCTTC. It specifies CASTMSGDNEQFF.